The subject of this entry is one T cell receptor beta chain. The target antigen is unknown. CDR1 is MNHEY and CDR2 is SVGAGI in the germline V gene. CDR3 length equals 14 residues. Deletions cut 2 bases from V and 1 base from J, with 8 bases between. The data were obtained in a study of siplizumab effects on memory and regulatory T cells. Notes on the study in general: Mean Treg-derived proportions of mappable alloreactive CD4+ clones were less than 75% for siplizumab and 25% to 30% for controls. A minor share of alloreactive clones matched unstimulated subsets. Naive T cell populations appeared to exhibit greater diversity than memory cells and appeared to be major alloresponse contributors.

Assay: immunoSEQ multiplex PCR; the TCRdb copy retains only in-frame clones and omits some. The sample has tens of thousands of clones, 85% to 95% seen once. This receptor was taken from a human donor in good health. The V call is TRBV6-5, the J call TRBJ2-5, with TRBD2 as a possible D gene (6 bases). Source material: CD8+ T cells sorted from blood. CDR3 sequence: CASSYLAFQETQYF. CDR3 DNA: TGTGCCAGCAGTTACCTAGCGTTCCAAGAGACCCAGTACTTC.